Below, one T cell receptor (beta chain) is given with its context. Original analysis: Nucleated cell counts were estimated from reference gene primer amplification. Method: immunoSEQ multiplex PCR; TCRdb's copy keeps in-frame clones and lacks some. V, J and clone size were drawn from that table, and D and trimming were deduced from the DNA. The data show 150,000 or so clones, about four fifths seen once. This sample was included in a study of blood T cell repertoires in COVID-19. Overall study context: The samples span acute and convalescent COVID-19 from the United States, Italy and Spain.

Residents of about two dozen US areas, aged roughly 18 to 89 years, made up the participants. Germline V gene data show CDR1 as MDHEN and CDR2 as SYDVKM. J was trimmed by 4 bases and V by 5 bases; bases with no gene match: 5. The CDR3 is 14 amino acids. This sequence was found in a man in his 60s who had recovered from COVID-19. This sequence joins TRBV28 and TRBJ1-2; 9 nucleotides line up with TRBD1. Sequenced material: PBMCs or T cells enriched from blood (not recorded which). CDR3 DNA: TGTGCCAGCAGTCTCACAGGGGGCGGCTATGGCTACACCTTC. It yields the protein CASSLTGGGYGYTF.